A selection of T cell receptor beta chains follows, all from one sample in a study of T cell repertoires in cytomegalovirus infection. One entry per CDR3 protein results from TCRdb running MiXCR on the reads. The data contain about 400,000 distinct CDR3 sequences, 15% to 20% of them seen just once; the ten biggest clones take up roughly 9%. Sequencing was performed on PBMCs. Every receptor here comes from a human donor in good health (CMV status not recorded). Some clones in this sample may be carry-over from other donors' samples. CDR3s include the opening cysteine and the closing phenylalanine or tryptophan. Fields, in order: clone size, D gene, J gene, CDR3 length, V gene, CDR3 DNA, CDR3 protein. A D gene is named only where the DNA matches it firmly. Expanded clones get a size class; other rows say once, few or many, or leave the size out.

size: few; D: -; J: TRBJ1-5; length: 14; V: TRBV6-5; DNA: TGTGCCAGCAGTCGACACAATAGCAATCAGCCCCAGCATTTT; CDR3: CASSRHNSNQPQHF
size: many; D: TRBD1; J: TRBJ2-1; length: 15; V: TRBV12-3/TRBV12-4; DNA: TGTGCCAGCAGAGCCCGGGACAGCGCCTACAATGAGCAGTTCTTC; CDR3: CASRARDSAYNEQFF
size: many; D: -; J: TRBJ1-5; length: 19; V: TRBV19; DNA: TGTGCCAGTAGTATAGATCCTTTTGAGGGCACGCCTTTCAATCAGCCCCAGCATTTT; CDR3: CASSIDPFEGTPFNQPQHF
size: few; D: -; J: TRBJ1-2; length: 14; V: TRBV9; DNA: TGTGCCAGCAGCGTAGCAACAGGGCGCTATGGCTACACCTTC; CDR3: CASSVATGRYGYTF
size: -; D: TRBD1; J: TRBJ2-3; length: 16; V: TRBV6-5; DNA: TGTGCCAGCAGCTTGCAGGGGGCCAGGGGCACAGATACGCAGTATTTT; CDR3: CASSLQGARGTDTQYF
size: many; D: -; J: TRBJ2-5; length: 13; V: TRBV7-8; DNA: TGTGCCAGCAGCTTAGCGTCACAAGAGACCCAGTACTTC; CDR3: CASSLASQETQYF
size: many; D: -; J: TRBJ1-4; length: 13; V: TRBV7-2; DNA: TGTGCCAGCAGCTTAGCATATTATGAAAAACTGTTTTTT; CDR3: CASSLAYYEKLFF
size: many; D: TRBD2; J: TRBJ2-1; length: 16; V: TRBV7-2; DNA: TGTGCCAGCAGCTTAGTAAGTACTAGCGGGAGCAATGAGCAGTTCTTC; CDR3: CASSLVSTSGSNEQFF
size: many; D: -; J: TRBJ2-3; length: 16; V: TRBV7-2; DNA: TGTGCCAGCAGGTCGCGAGGCAGGGGAGCCCCAGATACGCAGTATTTT; CDR3: CASRSRGRGAPDTQYF
size: -; D: TRBD2; J: TRBJ2-7; length: 17; V: TRBV6-6; DNA: TGTGCCAGCAGTTACGGGACTAGCGGGATAGGAACCTACGAGCAGTACTTC; CDR3: CASSYGTSGIGTYEQYF
size: many; D: TRBD2; J: TRBJ2-3; length: 16; V: TRBV7-2; DNA: TGTGCCAGCAGCTTAACGACTAGCGTCTACACAGATACGCAGTATTTT; CDR3: CASSLTTSVYTDTQYF
size: few; D: -; J: TRBJ2-5; length: 18; V: TRBV5-1; DNA: TGCGCCAGCAGCCTACGCCCCTGGCAGGGTCCCTTTCAGGAGACCCAGTACTTC; CDR3: CASSLRPWQGPFQETQYF
size: few; D: -; J: TRBJ2-7; length: 14; V: TRBV10-3; DNA: TGTGCCATCGCCGGGCGTGACGGCCCCTACGAGCAGTACTTC; CDR3: CAIAGRDGPYEQYF
size: -; D: -; J: TRBJ2-7; length: 14; V: TRBV11-2; DNA: TGTGCCAGCAGCTCTACGACAGGTACCTACGAGCAGTACTTC; CDR3: CASSSTTGTYEQYF
size: few; D: TRBD1; J: TRBJ1-1; length: 16; V: TRBV29-1; DNA: TGCAGCGTTGGGGGTGGCACAGGGGTGATGGACACTGAAGCTTTCTTT; CDR3: CSVGGGTGVMDTEAFF
size: -; D: -; J: TRBJ1-2; length: 13; V: TRBV28; DNA: TGTGCCAGCAACCTGCTGGGGAACTATGGCTACACCTTC; CDR3: CASNLLGNYGYTF
size: many; D: -; J: TRBJ1-6; length: 19; V: TRBV6-1; DNA: TGTGCCAGCAGTGACGTGCCGCAGTTGGCGAGCTCCTATAATTCACCCCTCCACTTT; CDR3: CASSDVPQLASSYNSPLHF
size: few; D: -; J: TRBJ2-5; length: 12; V: TRBV3-1; DNA: TGTGCCAGCAGCCATTCGGGAGAGACCCAGTACTTC; CDR3: CASSHSGETQYF
size: few; D: -; J: TRBJ1-1; length: 14; V: TRBV4-2; DNA: TGTGCCAGCAGCCATATCTCGGGGGACACTGAAGCTTTCTTT; CDR3: CASSHISGDTEAFF
size: few; D: -; J: TRBJ2-7; length: 13; V: TRBV7-9; DNA: TGTGCCAGCAGCCCTCAAGGGGGTGTGCCGCAGTACTTC; CDR3: CASSPQGGVPQYF
size: many; D: -; J: TRBJ1-1; length: 13; V: TRBV11-2; DNA: TGTGCCAGCAGCTTAACAACCCAGTCTGAAGCTTTCTTT; CDR3: CASSLTTQSEAFF
size: -; D: -; J: TRBJ2-1; length: 14; V: TRBV6-1; DNA: TGTGCCAGCAGAGTAAGGGACGCCCACAATGAGCAGTTCTTC; CDR3: CASRVRDAHNEQFF
size: many; D: -; J: TRBJ2-6; length: 16; V: TRBV2; DNA: TGTGCCAGCAGTTCCTTGGGCGGGGCTGGGGCCAACGTCCTGACTTTC; CDR3: CASSSLGGAGANVLTF
size: -; D: TRBD1; J: TRBJ1-4; length: 15; V: TRBV9; DNA: TGTGCCAGCAGCGGGACAGGGCACACTAATGAAAAACTGTTTTTT; CDR3: CASSGTGHTNEKLFF
size: -; D: TRBD1; J: TRBJ1-5; length: 15; V: TRBV28; DNA: TGTGCCAGCAGTCCCGACAGGGTGGGCAATCAGCCCCAGCATTTT; CDR3: CASSPDRVGNQPQHF
size: -; D: -; J: TRBJ1-1; length: 18; V: TRBV7-9; DNA: TGTGCCAGCAGCTTAGGTGGCAGGACAGCACACATGAACACTGAAGCTTTCTTT; CDR3: CASSLGGRTAHMNTEAFF
size: many; D: -; J: TRBJ1-2; length: 11; V: TRBV6-1; DNA: TGTGCCAGCAGAATCAACTATGGCTACACCTTC; CDR3: CASRINYGYTF
size: -; D: -; J: TRBJ2-1; length: 13; V: TRBV20-1; DNA: TGCAGTGCCTTCGACCGAATAGTACATGAGCAGTTCTTC; CDR3: CSAFDRIVHEQFF
size: few; D: TRBD2; J: TRBJ2-3; length: 16; V: TRBV20-1; DNA: TGCAGTGCTAGAGGTGTTCTAGCGGGGCTCACAGATACGCAGTATTTT; CDR3: CSARGVLAGLTDTQYF
size: few; D: TRBD2; J: TRBJ2-7; length: 13; V: TRBV10-1; DNA: TGCGCCACCTCTCCGGGGAGGGCCTACGAGCAGTACTTC; CDR3: CATSPGRAYEQYF
size: -; D: -; J: TRBJ1-5; length: 15; V: TRBV2; DNA: TGTGCCAGCAGTGGAGACCACAGGTCCCGTGGGCCCCAGCATTTT; CDR3: CASSGDHRSRGPQHF
size: many; D: -; J: TRBJ2-3; length: 16; V: TRBV6-1; DNA: TGTGCCAGCTACGGGGGGCTCAACCTTATCACAGATACGCAGTATTTT; CDR3: CASYGGLNLITDTQYF
size: -; D: TRBD2; J: TRBJ2-1; length: 15; V: TRBV10-3; DNA: TGTGCCATCAGTGAGGAAGCTAGCGGCGGGGTTGAGCAGTTCTTC; CDR3: CAISEEASGGVEQFF
size: few; D: -; J: TRBJ2-2; length: 14; V: TRBV27; DNA: TGTGCCAGCAGTTTATTGGTAGAAACCGGGGAGCTGTTTTTT; CDR3: CASSLLVETGELFF
size: few; D: -; J: TRBJ2-3; length: 14; V: TRBV2; DNA: TGTGCCAGCAGTGGCAACTCCCGGGGAGATACGCAGTATTTT; CDR3: CASSGNSRGDTQYF
size: many; D: TRBD1; J: TRBJ2-4; length: 14; V: TRBV7-2; DNA: TGTGCCAGCAGCTCTGACAGGGGATTAAACATTCAGTACTTC; CDR3: CASSSDRGLNIQYF
size: few; D: TRBD1; J: TRBJ2-7; length: 15; V: TRBV7-2; DNA: TGTGCCAGCAGCTTAATTTCGCAGGGGGTTTTCGAGCAGTACTTC; CDR3: CASSLISQGVFEQYF
size: -; D: TRBD1; J: TRBJ2-7; length: 14; V: TRBV28; DNA: TGTGCCAGCAGTTCAACAGGGGCCCCCTACGAGCAGTACTTC; CDR3: CASSSTGAPYEQYF
size: few; D: -; J: TRBJ2-2; length: 16; V: TRBV7-2; DNA: TGTGCCAGCAGCTTACTTGGGCTAGAGAACACCGGGGAGCTGTTTTTT; CDR3: CASSLLGLENTGELFF
size: many; D: -; J: TRBJ1-1; length: 15; V: TRBV7-2; DNA: TGTGCCAGCAGCTCACGGCCCGGCGGTGTTCATGAAGCTTTCTTT; CDR3: CASSSRPGGVHEAFF
size: -; D: -; J: TRBJ2-7; length: 13; V: TRBV9; DNA: TGTGCCAGCAGCGCAGGGATCCGGAACGAGCAGTACTTC; CDR3: CASSAGIRNEQYF
size: -; D: TRBD1; J: TRBJ2-7; length: 16; V: TRBV6-5; DNA: TGTGCCAGCAGACCCCCCCCGGGACAGGGGTCCTACGAGCAGTACTTC; CDR3: CASRPPPGQGSYEQYF